Below are 28 T cell receptor beta chains sequenced from a single sample in a study of shared clonotypes between healthy human individuals. Clones were sequenced by immunoSEQ multiplex PCR, and TCRdb holds only the in-frame ones, with some missing. The repertoire holds over 2 million clones, about 94% seen once, with 1.1% in the top ten. CD8 cells classed as naive were CD45RO-negative and positively selected for CCR7, excluding terminally differentiated effector memory CD45RA+ cells. The sequenced material came from naive CD8+ T cells sorted from blood. Every receptor here comes from a young man in good health.

This clone was counted once. V is TRBV7-9 and J is TRBJ1-2; D gene ambiguous. Looked up from germline, CDR1 is SEHNR and CDR2 is FQNEAQ (reference sequence). There are 13 residues in the CDR3. V was clipped by 5 bases and J by 3 bases, with 10 bases between them. DNA for the CDR3: TGTGCCAGCAGCCCCGCAGGTGACTATGGCTACACCTTC. This sequence encodes CASSPAGDYGYTF.

This clone has a single count. The chain combines TRBV4-1 with TRBJ1-2, with no clear D. The CDR3 loop spans 14 amino acids. Looked up from germline, CDR1 is MGHRA and CDR2 is YSYEKL. The V gene lost 1 base and the J gene lost 0 bases, with 6 bases spanning the gap. In DNA form, the CDR3 reads TGCGCCAGCAGCCAAGGGTTCGCTAACTATGGCTACACCTTC. Protein product: CASSQGFANYGYTF.

The J gene is TRBJ2-7, the V gene TRBV13, with a weak D call TRBD2 (5 bases). This CDR3 has 14 amino acids. V was shortened by 5 bases and J by 0 bases, with 11 bases between the two germline ends. Germline assignment: CDR1 PRHDT and CDR2 FYEKMQ (reference sequence). CDR3 residues: CASSPQGGSYEQYF. CDR3 DNA sequence: TGTGCCAGCAGCCCCCAAGGAGGCTCCTACGAGCAGTACTTC.

For this clone: The sample holds other DNA sequences that translate to the same CDR3. The V call is TRBV4-1, the J call TRBJ1-1; D is unclear. This CDR3 region has 14 residues. Germline CDR1 reads MGHRA; CDR2 reads YSYEKL. V was pared by 1 base and J by 4 bases, with 10 bases between. The CDR3 region is CASSQVGLGTEAFF. CDR3 DNA sequence: TGCGCCAGCAGCCAAGTAGGCCTAGGCACTGAAGCTTTCTTT.

The V and J genes are TRBV5-1 and TRBJ2-7; no clear D gene. Germline CDR1 reads SGHRS; CDR2 reads YFSETQ. V dropped 5 bases and J dropped 2 bases, with 11 bases sitting between them. The CDR3 runs 13 residues. The CDR3 nucleotides read TGCGCCAGCAGTGGAAGTATCCCCTACGAGCAGTACTTC. Translated: CASSGSIPYEQYF.

The genes are TRBV28 and TRBJ2-5; weak D call: TRBD1 (6 bases). V lost 1 base and J lost 3, with 18 bases in between. The length of the CDR3 is 17 residues. Germline CDR1 is MDHEN and CDR2 is SYDVKM. The CDR3 loop reads CASSLYIAPGVEETQYF. The CDR3 bases are TGTGCCAGCAGTTTATATATAGCCCCAGGGGTGGAAGAGACCCAGTACTTC.

This chain connects TRBV19 to TRBJ1-5; D is ambiguous. V was clipped by 10 bases and J by 0 bases, with 13 bases between them. This CDR3 is 14 amino acids long. The germline V gene encodes CDR1 LNHDA and CDR2 SQIVND (reference sequence). The CDR3 protein is CATDAGLSNQPQHF. The CDR3 region has the DNA TGTGCCACCGATGCAGGTCTTAGCAATCAGCCCCAGCATTTT.

This clone was seen only once. J is TRBJ1-5 and V is TRBV2, with TRBD1 as a possible D gene (6 bases). Trimming removed 0 bases from V and 1 base from J, with 13 bases in between. The CDR3 covers 17 residues. The germline CDR1 and CDR2 sequences are SNHLY and FYNNEI. The CDR3: CASSEAIGTRSNQPQHF. DNA of the CDR3: TGTGCCAGCAGTGAAGCGATCGGGACACGGAGCAATCAGCCCCAGCATTTT.

Of note for this clone: Other DNA sequences in this specimen translate into the identical CDR3. The chain is built from TRBV7-9 and TRBJ2-3; D call uncertain. The V and J ends lost 0 bases and 1 base respectively, with 8 bases between them. This CDR3 is built from 15 residues. In germline, CDR1 is SEHNR, CDR2 FQNEAQ (reference sequence). CDR3 DNA sequence: TGTGCCAGCAGCTTAGCAACATCGGGCACAGATACGCAGTATTTT. This encodes CASSLATSGTDTQYF.

The rearrangement links TRBV30 to TRBJ1-2, with a weak D call TRBD1 (6 bases). The CDR3 is 15 amino acids. Germline loops: CDR1 GTSNPN, CDR2 SVGIG (reference sequence). V lost 6 bases to trimming and J lost 0 bases, with 17 bases between them. CDR3 nucleotide sequence: TGTGCCTGCTTTGCCCGCCAGGGGTCTAACTATGGCTACACCTTC. Translated, it gives CACFARQGSNYGYTF. The full variable domain, with the rest looked up from reference TRBV30 and TRBJ1-2, is SQTIHQWPATLVQPVGSPLSLECTVEGTSNPNLYWYRQAAGRGLQLLFYSVGIGQISSEVPQNLSASRPQDRQFILSSKKLLLSDSGFYLCACFARQGSNYGYTFGSGTRLTVV.

CDR3 bases: TGTGCCAGCAGGAATGGGGGGGAACACTACGAGCAGTACTTC. Amino acid sequence: CASRNGGEHYEQYF. The chain combines TRBV6-5 with TRBJ2-7; 7 nucleotides line up with TRBD2. The V gene end was trimmed by 6 bases and the J gene end by 3 bases; junction bases not matched to a gene: 8. In germline, CDR1 is MNHEY, CDR2 SVGAGI. The CDR3 consists of 14 residues.

The chain recombines TRBV9 with TRBJ1-1; D ambiguous. Germline CDR1 and CDR2: SGDLS and YYNGEE. The CDR3 totals 14 residues. V dropped 0 bases and J dropped 11 bases, with 17 bases sitting between them. CDR3 sequence: CASSVAGGPSEAFF. In DNA form, the CDR3 reads TGTGCCAGCAGCGTAGCTGGAGGACCCTCCGAGGCTTTCTTT.

The DNA for the CDR3 is TGTGCCAGCAGCGGACTAGCGGGAGGGCCCCAATACAATGAGCAGTTCTTC. Translation: CASSGLAGGPQYNEQFF. The V gene is TRBV11-2, the J gene TRBJ2-1; 15 nucleotides align to TRBD2. The CDR3 consists of 17 residues. The V gene end was trimmed by 5 bases and the J gene end by 4 bases; junction bases not matched to a gene: 6. The germline V gene has CDR1 SGHAT and CDR2 FQNNGV.

The chain combines TRBV19 with TRBJ2-5, with D perhaps assigned TRBD1 or TRBD2 (5 bases each). Trimming left V 3 bases short and J 5 bases short, with 28 bases between. The CDR3 covers 19 residues. CDR1 LNHDA and CDR2 SQIVND come from the germline V gene (reference sequence). The chain's CDR3 is CASSIDSGVEGPRTETQYF. CDR3 sequence (DNA): TGTGCCAGTAGTATTGACTCGGGTGTAGAGGGACCCCGAACGGAGACCCAGTACTTC.

The rearrangement uses TRBV7-9 and TRBJ2-2; D might be TRBD1 or TRBD2, each matching 5 bases. The CDR3 has 15 amino acids. Trimming took off 5 bases at V and 6 bases at J, with 16 bases between the two ends. CDR1 is SEHNR and CDR2 is FQNEAQ in the germline V gene (reference sequence). The CDR3 protein is CASSPPGPSAGELFF. The CDR3 region has the DNA TGTGCCAGCAGCCCCCCGGGACCCTCGGCCGGGGAGCTGTTTTTT.

The J gene is TRBJ2-2, the V gene TRBV10-2, with D tentatively TRBD2 (6 bases). The CDR3 runs to 13 residues. V lost 3 bases to trimming and J lost 5 bases, with 7 bases between them. The V gene's germline CDR1 is WSHSY and CDR2 SAAADI. The CDR3 loop reads CASSELATGELFF. Written as DNA, the CDR3 is TGCGCCAGCAGTGAACTAGCTACCGGGGAGCTGTTTTTT.

This clone was found once. This chain connects TRBV6-6 to TRBJ2-7; 7 bases are a match to TRBD1. Germline CDR1 reads MNHNY; CDR2 reads SVGAGI (reference sequence). This CDR3 region has 16 residues. The J segment lost 2 bases and the V segment lost 2 bases, leaving 9 bases of the junction unmatched. CDR3 protein: CASSYPWQGVAYEQYF. The CDR3 bases are TGTGCCAGCAGTTACCCTTGGCAGGGGGTGGCCTACGAGCAGTACTTC.

This clone has more than one count but fewer than ten. Other DNA sequences in this specimen translate into the identical CDR3. This chain links TRBV6-1 with TRBJ2-7; D may match TRBD1 or TRBD2 (5 bases each). The CDR3 runs 10 residues. Germline CDR1 reads MNHNS; CDR2 reads SASEGT. V lost 8 bases and J 3 bases, leaving 5 bases between the germline ends. The CDR3 coding sequence is TGTGCCAGCGGGGGCTACGAGCAGTACTTC. Encoded protein: CASGGYEQYF.

This chain joins TRBV27 and TRBJ1-2; D may be TRBD1 (5 bases). Germline V gene data show CDR1 as MNHEY and CDR2 as SMNVEV (reference sequence). This CDR3 has 16 amino acids. The V and J ends lost 4 bases and 0 bases respectively, with 15 bases between them. The chain's CDR3 is CASSSGPGIPNYGYTF. The DNA for the CDR3 is TGTGCCAGCAGTTCCGGACCAGGGATACCTAACTATGGCTACACCTTC.

This chain connects TRBV9 to TRBJ2-1; D gene uncertain. The germline CDR1 and CDR2 sequences are SGDLS and YYNGEE. The CDR3 spans 17 residues. V dropped 0 bases and J dropped 0 bases, with 13 bases sitting between them. The CDR3 sequence is CASSVASVLSSYNEQFF. The CDR3 bases are TGTGCCAGCAGCGTAGCGTCGGTCCTAAGCTCCTACAATGAGCAGTTCTTC.

The chain employs TRBV5-6 and TRBJ1-2; tentatively, D is TRBD1 (6 bases). The CDR3 has 16 residues. In germline, CDR1 is SGHDT, CDR2 YYEEEE. Between the trimmed V and J ends, which lost 0 bases and 3 bases, there was a span of 15 bases. The CDR3, as DNA: TGTGCCAGCAGCTTGGCCTGGGGGGCGCTGGACTATGGCTACACCTTC. Protein sequence: CASSLAWGALDYGYTF.

The chain combines TRBV10-2 with TRBJ2-3, with 8 nucleotides matching TRBD2. Trimming removed 5 bases from V and 4 bases from J; junction bases left unmatched: 5. This CDR3 has 14 residues. Germline V gene lookup returns CDR1 WSHSY and CDR2 SAAADI. Here the CDR3 DNA reads TGCGCCAGCAGTCCCGTCGGGGGGGCAGATACGCAGTATTTT. Translation: CASSPVGGADTQYF.

The rearrangement links TRBV28 to TRBJ2-5; 7 nucleotides agree with TRBD1. The J call could be wrong; TRBJ2-7 is a better fit for the DNA end. CDR3 length: 16 amino acids. CDR1 is MDHEN and CDR2 is SYDVKM in the germline V gene. The DNA of the CDR3 is TGTGCCAGCAGTTCTGGCAGGGGGAAGGGTTTCTACGAGCAGTACTTC. Amino acid sequence: CASSSGRGKGFYEQYF.

The chain couples TRBV13 to TRBJ1-3, with D unresolved. This CDR3 spans 14 amino acids. Trimming shortened V by 4 bases and J by 3 bases, and 10 bases separated the two germline ends. Germline V gives CDR1 PRHDT, CDR2 FYEKMQ (reference sequence). CDR3 DNA: TGTGCCAGCAGCTCTACCGGGGTTGGAAACACCATATATTTT. Protein: CASSSTGVGNTIYF.

This chain connects TRBV10-3 to TRBJ2-2; D not certain. V lost 4 bases and J lost 7, with 7 bases in between. This CDR3 has 12 amino acids. From germline, CDR1 is ENHRY and CDR2 SYGVKD. CDR3 nucleotides: TGTGCCATCAGTGGATTTAGCGGGGAGCTGTTTTTT. Encoded protein: CAISGFSGELFF.

The V gene is TRBV9, the J gene TRBJ2-3; D may be TRBD2 (5 bases). V was cut by 3 bases and J by 6 bases, with 14 bases left in between. The CDR3 runs to 14 residues. The germline CDR1 and CDR2 sequences are SGDLS and YYNGEE. This chain's CDR3 is CASSADGVSDTQYF. The CDR3 DNA reads as TGTGCCAGCAGCGCCGACGGGGTCTCGGATACGCAGTATTTT.

This sequence joins TRBV7-9 and TRBJ2-5, with D possibly called TRBD1 or TRBD2 (5 bases each). The CDR3 covers 13 residues. Per the germline V gene, CDR1 is SEHNR and CDR2 is FQNEAQ (reference sequence). Trimming cost V 3 bases and J 4 bases, with 9 bases left between them. The CDR3 DNA sequence: TGTGCCAGCAGCTTGGGGGTGGGAGAGACCCAGTACTTC. It encodes CASSLGVGETQYF.

Turning to this clone: The same CDR3 is also encoded by other DNA sequences in this sample. The chain uses TRBV5-4 and TRBJ2-7; possibly TRBD1 for D (5 bases). CDR3 length equals 12 residues. V dropped 2 bases and J dropped 6 bases, with 9 bases sitting between them. Germline assignment: CDR1 SGHNT and CDR2 YYREEE (reference sequence). CDR3 residues: CASSFDRGEQYF. The CDR3 DNA is TGTGCCAGCAGCTTTGACAGAGGCGAGCAGTACTTC.